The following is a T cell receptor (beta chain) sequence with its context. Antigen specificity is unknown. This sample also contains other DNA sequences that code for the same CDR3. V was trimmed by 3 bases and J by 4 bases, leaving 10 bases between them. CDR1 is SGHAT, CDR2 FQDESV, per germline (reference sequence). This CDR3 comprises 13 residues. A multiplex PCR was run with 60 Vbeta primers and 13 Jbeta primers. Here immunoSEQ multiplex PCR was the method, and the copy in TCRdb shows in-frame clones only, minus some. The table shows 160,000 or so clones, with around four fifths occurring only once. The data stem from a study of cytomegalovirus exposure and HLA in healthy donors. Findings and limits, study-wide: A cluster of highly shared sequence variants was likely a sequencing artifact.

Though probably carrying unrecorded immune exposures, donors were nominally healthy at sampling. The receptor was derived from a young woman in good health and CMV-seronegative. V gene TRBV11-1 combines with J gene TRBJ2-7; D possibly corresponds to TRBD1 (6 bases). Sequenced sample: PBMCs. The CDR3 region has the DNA TGTGCCAGCAGCTTTATCAGGGGTTACGAGCAGTACTTC. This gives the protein CASSFIRGYEQYF.